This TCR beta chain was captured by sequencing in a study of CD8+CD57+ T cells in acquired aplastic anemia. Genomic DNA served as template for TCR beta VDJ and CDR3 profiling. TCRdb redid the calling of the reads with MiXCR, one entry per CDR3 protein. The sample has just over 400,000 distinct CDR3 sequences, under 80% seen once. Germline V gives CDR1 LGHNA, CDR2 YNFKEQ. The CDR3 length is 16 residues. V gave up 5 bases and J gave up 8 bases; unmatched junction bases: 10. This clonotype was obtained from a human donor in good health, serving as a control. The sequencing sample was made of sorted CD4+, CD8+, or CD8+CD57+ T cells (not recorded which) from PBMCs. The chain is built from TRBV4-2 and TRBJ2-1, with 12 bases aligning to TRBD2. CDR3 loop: CASSIPSGGDGDEQFF. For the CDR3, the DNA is TGTGCCAGCAGCATACCTAGCGGGGGGGACGGCGATGAGCAGTTCTTC.